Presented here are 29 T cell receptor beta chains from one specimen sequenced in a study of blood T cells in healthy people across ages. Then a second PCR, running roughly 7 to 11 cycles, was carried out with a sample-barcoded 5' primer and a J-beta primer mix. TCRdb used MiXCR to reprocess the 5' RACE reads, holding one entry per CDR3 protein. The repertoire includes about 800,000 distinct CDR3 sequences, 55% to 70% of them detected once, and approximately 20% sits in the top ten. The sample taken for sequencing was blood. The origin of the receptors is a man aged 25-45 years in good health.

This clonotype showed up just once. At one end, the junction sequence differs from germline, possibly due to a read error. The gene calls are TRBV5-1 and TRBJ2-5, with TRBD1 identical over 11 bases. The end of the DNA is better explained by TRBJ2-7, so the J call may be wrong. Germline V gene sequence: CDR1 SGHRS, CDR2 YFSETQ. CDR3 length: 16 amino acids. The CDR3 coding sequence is TGCGCCAGCGGCTTGGTCGGGACAGGGGGAGTCTACGAGCAGTACTTC. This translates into CASGLVGTGGVYEQYF.

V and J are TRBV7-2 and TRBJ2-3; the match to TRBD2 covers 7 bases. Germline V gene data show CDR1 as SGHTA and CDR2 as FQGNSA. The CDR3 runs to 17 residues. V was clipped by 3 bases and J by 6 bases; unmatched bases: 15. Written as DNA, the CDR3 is TGTGCCAGCAGCTTGGCCTCCCGCGGGAGAGGGGAGGATACGCAGTATTTT. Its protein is CASSLASRGRGEDTQYF.

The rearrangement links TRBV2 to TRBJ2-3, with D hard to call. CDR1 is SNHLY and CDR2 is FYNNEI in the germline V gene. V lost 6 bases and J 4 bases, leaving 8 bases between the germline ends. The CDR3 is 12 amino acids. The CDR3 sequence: CASRAVSDTQYF. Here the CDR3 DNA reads TGTGCCAGCAGGGCAGTGTCAGATACGCAGTATTTT.

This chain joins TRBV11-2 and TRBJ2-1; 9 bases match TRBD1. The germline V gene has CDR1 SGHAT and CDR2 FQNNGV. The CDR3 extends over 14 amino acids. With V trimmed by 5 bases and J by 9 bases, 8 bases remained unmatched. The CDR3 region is CASSIRDREAEQFF. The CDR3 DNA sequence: TGTGCCAGCAGCATAAGGGACAGGGAGGCTGAGCAGTTCTTC.

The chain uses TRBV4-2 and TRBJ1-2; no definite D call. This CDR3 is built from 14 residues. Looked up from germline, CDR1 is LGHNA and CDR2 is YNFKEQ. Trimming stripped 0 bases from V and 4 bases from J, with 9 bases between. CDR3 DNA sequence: TGTGCCAGCAGCCAAGAATTCGGCGTCTATGGCTACACCTTC. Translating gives CASSQEFGVYGYTF.

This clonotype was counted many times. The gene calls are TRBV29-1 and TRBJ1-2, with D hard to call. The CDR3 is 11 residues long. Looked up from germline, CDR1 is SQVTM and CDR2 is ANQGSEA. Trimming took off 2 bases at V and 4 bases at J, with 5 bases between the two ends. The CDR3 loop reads CSVESRYGYTF. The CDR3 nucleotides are TGCAGCGTTGAAAGCCGCTATGGCTACACCTTC.

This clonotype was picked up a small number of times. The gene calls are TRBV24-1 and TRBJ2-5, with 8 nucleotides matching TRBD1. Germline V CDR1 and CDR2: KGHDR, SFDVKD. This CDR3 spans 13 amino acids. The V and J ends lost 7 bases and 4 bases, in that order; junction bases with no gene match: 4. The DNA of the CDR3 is TGTGCCACCAGAGGACAGGGAGGAGAGACCCAGTACTTC. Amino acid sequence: CATRGQGGETQYF.

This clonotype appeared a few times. CDR3 sequence: CASSPGTSPGPSTDTQYF. CDR3 DNA: TGTGCCAGCAGCCCCGGGACTAGCCCCGGCCCTAGCACAGATACGCAGTATTTT. The V call is TRBV7-2, the J call TRBJ2-3; the match to TRBD2 covers 9 bases. The germline gives CDR1 SGHTA, CDR2 FQGNSA. The CDR3 spans 18 residues. The V and J ends lost 5 bases and 0 bases, in that order; junction bases with no gene match: 12.

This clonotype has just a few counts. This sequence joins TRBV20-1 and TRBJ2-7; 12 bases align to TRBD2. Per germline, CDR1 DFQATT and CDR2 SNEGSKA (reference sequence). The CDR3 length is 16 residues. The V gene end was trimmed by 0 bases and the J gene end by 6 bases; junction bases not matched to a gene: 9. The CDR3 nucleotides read TGCAGTGCTAGAGATAGCCTAGCGGGGGGGCGGCGCGAGCAGTACTTC. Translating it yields CSARDSLAGGRREQYF.

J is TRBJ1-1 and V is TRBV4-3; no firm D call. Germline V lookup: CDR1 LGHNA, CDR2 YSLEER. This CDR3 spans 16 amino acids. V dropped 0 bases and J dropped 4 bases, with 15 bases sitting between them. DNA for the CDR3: TGCGCCAGCAGCCAAGATAGGCGAGACCCCGGCACTGAAGCTTTCTTT. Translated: CASSQDRRDPGTEAFF.

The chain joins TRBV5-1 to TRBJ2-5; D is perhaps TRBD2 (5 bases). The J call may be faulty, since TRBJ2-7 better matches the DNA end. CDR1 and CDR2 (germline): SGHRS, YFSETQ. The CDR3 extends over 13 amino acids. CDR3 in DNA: TGCGCCAGCACTCCAGGAGGAATGTACGAGCAGTACTTC. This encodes CASTPGGMYEQYF.

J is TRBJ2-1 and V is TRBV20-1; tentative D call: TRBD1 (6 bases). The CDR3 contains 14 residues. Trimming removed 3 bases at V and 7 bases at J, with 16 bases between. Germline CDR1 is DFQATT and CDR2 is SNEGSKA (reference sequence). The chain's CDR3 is CSARRTGFWNEQFF. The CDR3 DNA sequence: TGCAGTGCTAGGCGTACAGGGTTTTGGAATGAGCAGTTCTTC.

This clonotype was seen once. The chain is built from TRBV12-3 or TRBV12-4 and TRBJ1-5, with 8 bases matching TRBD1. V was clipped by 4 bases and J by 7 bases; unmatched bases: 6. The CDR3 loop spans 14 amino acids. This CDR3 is CASSSTGAGQPQHF. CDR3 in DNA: TGTGCCAGCAGTTCGACAGGGGCGGGGCAGCCCCAGCATTTT.

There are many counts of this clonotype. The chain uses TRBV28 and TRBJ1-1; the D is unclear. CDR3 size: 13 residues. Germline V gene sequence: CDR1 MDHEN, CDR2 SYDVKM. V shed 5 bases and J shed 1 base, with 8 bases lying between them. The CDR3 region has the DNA TGTGCCAGCAGTCACTCGGGGAACACTGAAGCTTTCTTT. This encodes CASSHSGNTEAFF.

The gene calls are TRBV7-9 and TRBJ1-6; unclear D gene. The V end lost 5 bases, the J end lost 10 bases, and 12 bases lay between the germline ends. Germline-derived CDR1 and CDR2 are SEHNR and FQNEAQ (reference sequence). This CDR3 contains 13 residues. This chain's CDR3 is CASSRTSGSPLHF. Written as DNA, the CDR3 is TGTGCCAGCAGCAGGACCTCCGGATCACCCCTCCACTTT.

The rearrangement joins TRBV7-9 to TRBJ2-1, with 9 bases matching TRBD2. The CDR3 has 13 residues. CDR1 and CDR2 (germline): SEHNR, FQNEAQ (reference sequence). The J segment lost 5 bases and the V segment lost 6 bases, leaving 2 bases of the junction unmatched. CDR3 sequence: CASSPSGDNEQFF. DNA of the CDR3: TGTGCCAGCAGTCCTAGCGGGGACAATGAGCAGTTCTTC.

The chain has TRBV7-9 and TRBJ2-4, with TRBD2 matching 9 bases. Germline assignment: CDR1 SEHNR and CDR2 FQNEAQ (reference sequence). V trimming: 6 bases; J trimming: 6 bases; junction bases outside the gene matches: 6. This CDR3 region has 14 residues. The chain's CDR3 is CASRLSGGGNIQYF. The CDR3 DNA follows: TGTGCCAGCAGACTTAGCGGGGGCGGAAACATTCAGTACTTC. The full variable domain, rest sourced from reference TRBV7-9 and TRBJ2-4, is DTGVSQNPRHKITKRGQNVTFRCDPISEHNRLYWYRQTLGQGPEFLTYFQNEAQLEKSRLLSDRFSAERPKGSFSTLEIQRTEQGDSAMYLCASRLSGGGNIQYFGAGTRLSVL.

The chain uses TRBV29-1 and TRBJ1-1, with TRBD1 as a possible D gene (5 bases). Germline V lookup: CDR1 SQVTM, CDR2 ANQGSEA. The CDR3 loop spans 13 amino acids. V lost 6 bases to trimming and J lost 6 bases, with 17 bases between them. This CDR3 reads CSVKTRVFPEAFF. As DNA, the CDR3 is TGCAGCGTCAAGACCAGGGTATTCCCTGAAGCTTTCTTT.

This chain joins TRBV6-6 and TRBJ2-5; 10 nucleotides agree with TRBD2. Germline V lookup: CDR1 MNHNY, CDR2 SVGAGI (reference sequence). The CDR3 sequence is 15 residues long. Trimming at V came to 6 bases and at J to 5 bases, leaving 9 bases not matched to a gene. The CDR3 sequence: CASRGLARVLETQYF. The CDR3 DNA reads TGTGCCAGCAGGGGACTAGCGAGAGTACTGGAGACCCAGTACTTC.

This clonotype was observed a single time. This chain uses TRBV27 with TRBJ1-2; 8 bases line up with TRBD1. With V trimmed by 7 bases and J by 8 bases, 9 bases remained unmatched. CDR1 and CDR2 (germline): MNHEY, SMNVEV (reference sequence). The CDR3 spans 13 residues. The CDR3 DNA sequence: TGTGCCAGCAAACTGACAGGGGAAGTGGGCTACACCTTC. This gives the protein CASKLTGEVGYTF.

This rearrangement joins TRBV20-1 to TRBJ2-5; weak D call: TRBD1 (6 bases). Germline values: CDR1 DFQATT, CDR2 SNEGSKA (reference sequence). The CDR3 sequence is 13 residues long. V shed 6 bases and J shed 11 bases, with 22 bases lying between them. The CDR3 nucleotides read TGCAGTGCACCGGACAGCGCTAACAATGAGCAGTACTTC. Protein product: CSAPDSANNEQYF.

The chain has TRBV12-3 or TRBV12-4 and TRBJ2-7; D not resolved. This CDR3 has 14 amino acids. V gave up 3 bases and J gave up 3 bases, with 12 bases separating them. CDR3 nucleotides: TGTGCCAGCAGTTTTAGTCCCCCTCACTACGAGCAGTACTTC. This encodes CASSFSPPHYEQYF.

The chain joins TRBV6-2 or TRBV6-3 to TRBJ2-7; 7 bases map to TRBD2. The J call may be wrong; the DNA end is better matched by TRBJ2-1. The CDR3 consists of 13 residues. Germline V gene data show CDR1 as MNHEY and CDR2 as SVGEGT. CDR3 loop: CASITPGLWEQFF. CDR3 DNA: TGTGCCAGCATCACCCCGGGACTATGGGAGCAGTTCTTC.

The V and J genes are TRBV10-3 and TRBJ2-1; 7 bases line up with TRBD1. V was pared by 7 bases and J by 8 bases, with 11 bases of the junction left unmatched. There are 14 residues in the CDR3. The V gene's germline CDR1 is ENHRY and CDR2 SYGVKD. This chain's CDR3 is CAITQDRDSHEQFF. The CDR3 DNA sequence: TGTGCCATCACCCAAGACAGGGATAGTCATGAGCAGTTCTTC.

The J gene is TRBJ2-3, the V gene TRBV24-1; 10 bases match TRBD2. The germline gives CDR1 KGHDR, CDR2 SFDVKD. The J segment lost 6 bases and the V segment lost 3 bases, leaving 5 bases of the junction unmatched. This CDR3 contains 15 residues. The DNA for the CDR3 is TGTGCCACCAGTGATCTAGCGGGAGCGGGGGATACGCAGTATTTT. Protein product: CATSDLAGAGDTQYF.

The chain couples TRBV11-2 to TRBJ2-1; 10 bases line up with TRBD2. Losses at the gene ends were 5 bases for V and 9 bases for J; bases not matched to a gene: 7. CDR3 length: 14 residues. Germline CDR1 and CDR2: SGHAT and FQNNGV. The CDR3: CASSITSGIGEQFF. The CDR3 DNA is TGTGCCAGCAGCATAACTAGCGGGATCGGTGAGCAGTTCTTC.

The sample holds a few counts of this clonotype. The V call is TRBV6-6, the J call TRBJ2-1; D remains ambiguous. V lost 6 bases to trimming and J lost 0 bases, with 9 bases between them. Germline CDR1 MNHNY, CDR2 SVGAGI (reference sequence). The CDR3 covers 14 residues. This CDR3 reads CASSAESSYNEQFF. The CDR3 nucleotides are TGTGCCAGCAGCGCGGAGAGCTCCTACAATGAGCAGTTCTTC.

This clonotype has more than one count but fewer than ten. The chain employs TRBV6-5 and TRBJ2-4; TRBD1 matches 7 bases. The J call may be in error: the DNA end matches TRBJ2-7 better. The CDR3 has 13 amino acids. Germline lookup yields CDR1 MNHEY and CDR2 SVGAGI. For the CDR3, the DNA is TGTGCCAGCTCGCAGGGGGTAACCTACGAGCAGTACTTC. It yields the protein CASSQGVTYEQYF.

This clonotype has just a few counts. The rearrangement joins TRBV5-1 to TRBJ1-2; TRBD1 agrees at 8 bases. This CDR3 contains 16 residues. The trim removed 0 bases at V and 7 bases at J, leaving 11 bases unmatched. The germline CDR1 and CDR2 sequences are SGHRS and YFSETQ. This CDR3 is CASSLGTGSTFGGYTF. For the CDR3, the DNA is TGCGCCAGCAGCTTGGGGACAGGGTCCACCTTTGGTGGCTACACCTTC. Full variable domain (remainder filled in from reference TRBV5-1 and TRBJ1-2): KAGVTQTPRYLIKTRGQQVTLSCSPISGHRSVSWYQQTPGQGLQFLFEYFSETQRNKGNFPGRFSGRQFSNSRSEMNVSTLELGDSALYLCASSLGTGSTFGGYTFGSGTRLTVV.